The 10 T cell receptor beta chains in this list originate from one sample, sequenced in a study of early T cells in non-severe SARS-CoV-2 infection. TCRdb ran MiXCR on the 5' RACE reads and lists one entry per CDR3 protein. The table records about 55,000 distinct CDR3 sequences, 14% to 15% of them present only once. The sequencing used whole blood, collected at baseline. The source is an adult who was a healthcare worker with PCR-confirmed SARS-CoV-2 infection or an uninfected control (not recorded which).

The chain joins TRBV7-9 to TRBJ2-7, with D perhaps matching TRBD1 or TRBD2 (5 bases each). V was shortened by 0 bases and J by 4 bases, with 13 bases between the two germline ends. CDR1 and CDR2 (germline): SEHNR, FQNEAQ (reference sequence). This CDR3 region has 15 residues. CDR3 coding DNA: TGTGCCAGCAGCTTAGCCGGGGCGAGAGGATACGAGCAGTACTTC. This codes for CASSLAGARGYEQYF.

This clonotype has at least ten counts. The genes are TRBV7-2 and TRBJ1-2, with D possibly matching TRBD1 (6 bases). CDR1 is SGHTA, CDR2 FQGNSA, per germline. This CDR3 contains 15 residues. Between the trimmed V and J ends, which lost 2 bases and 2 bases, there was a span of 12 bases. The CDR3 DNA reads as TGTGCCAGCAGCTTACAGACAGGCCAAAACTATGGCTACACCTTC. Translating gives CASSLQTGQNYGYTF.

This clonotype was counted at least ten times. The DNA for the CDR3 is TGTGCCAGCAGACAGGGGCCCCCCCACTATGGCTACACCTTC. As protein: CASRQGPPHYGYTF. The chain recombines TRBV28 with TRBJ1-2; 7 bases fit TRBD1. The CDR3 totals 14 residues. Trimming at V came to 6 bases and at J to 3 bases, leaving 7 bases not matched to a gene. CDR1 and CDR2 (germline): MDHEN, SYDVKM.

This clonotype appeared a few times. The chain has TRBV28 and TRBJ2-1; TRBD2 matches at 8 bases. Looked up from germline, CDR1 is MDHEN and CDR2 is SYDVKM. V gave up 10 bases and J gave up 3 bases; unmatched junction bases: 2. The CDR3 loop spans 12 amino acids. DNA of the CDR3: TGTGCCATCGGGGGGGTCTACAATGAGCAGTTCTTC. This codes for CAIGGVYNEQFF.

The genes are TRBV7-6 and TRBJ1-4; TRBD1 is a possible D gene (5 bases). This CDR3 is built from 15 residues. From germline, CDR1 is SGHVS and CDR2 FNYEAQ. Trimming left V 5 bases short and J 8 bases short, with 18 bases between. The CDR3 DNA is TGTGCCAGCAGCCCGCGTATGGGGGGAGAAGAAAAACTGTTTTTT. This sequence encodes CASSPRMGGEEKLFF. Together with reference TRBV7-6 and TRBJ1-4, the CDR3 gives the full variable domain: GAGVSQSPRYKVTKRGQDVALRCDPISGHVSLYWYRQALGQGPEFLTYFNYEAQQDKSGLPNDRFSAERPEGSISTLTIQRTEQRDSAMYRCASSPRMGGEEKLFFGSGTQLSVL.

The sample holds a few counts of this clonotype. The gene calls are TRBV5-6 and TRBJ1-1; D is unresolved. The CDR3 extends over 13 amino acids. Germline-derived CDR1 and CDR2 are SGHDT and YYEEEE. Trimming shortened V by 0 bases and J by 8 bases, and 11 bases separated the two germline ends. The DNA of the CDR3 is TGTGCCAGCAGCTTGGCCTCCTCCGGGGAAGCTTTCTTT. Amino acid sequence: CASSLASSGEAFF. The variable domain in full, completed from reference TRBV5-6 and TRBJ1-1, reads DAGVTQSPTHLIKTRGQQVTLRCSPKSGHDTVSWYQQALGQGPQFIFQYYEEEERQRGNFPDRFSGHQFPNYSSELNVNALLLGDSALYLCASSLASSGEAFFGQGTRLTVV.

The genes are TRBV10-3 and TRBJ1-1; tentative D call: TRBD1 (5 bases). The germline V gene has CDR1 ENHRY and CDR2 SYGVKD. Trimming cost V 6 bases and J 1 base, with 9 bases left between them. This CDR3 comprises 13 residues. CDR3 DNA sequence: TGTGCCATCAGCAGACAGACGAACACTGAAGCTTTCTTT. Amino acid sequence: CAISRQTNTEAFF.

The chain joins TRBV28 to TRBJ2-3, with 10 bases aligning to TRBD1. This CDR3 has 16 residues. V trimming: 5 bases; J trimming: 2 bases; junction bases outside the gene matches: 7. Germline values: CDR1 MDHEN, CDR2 SYDVKM. CDR3 nucleotides: TGTGCCAGCAGTCCCCGGGACAGGGGCTACACAGATACGCAGTATTTT. Its translation: CASSPRDRGYTDTQYF. Using reference TRBV28 and TRBJ2-3 for the parts outside the CDR3, the full variable domain is DVKVTQSSRYLVKRTGEKVFLECVQDMDHENMFWYRQDPGLGLRLIYFSYDVKMKEKGDIPEGYSVSREKKERFSLILESASTNQTSMYLCASSPRDRGYTDTQYFGPGTRLTVL.

The rearrangement joins TRBV6-5 to TRBJ1-2; D gene unclear. In germline, CDR1 is MNHEY, CDR2 SVGAGI. The V gene lost 8 bases and the J gene lost 4 bases, with 8 bases spanning the gap. The CDR3 length is 11 residues. The CDR3 reads CASGTSYGYTF. Here the CDR3 DNA reads TGTGCCAGCGGTACGAGCTATGGCTACACCTTC.

This clonotype showed up just a few times. The rearrangement uses TRBV6-1 and TRBJ1-2; tentatively, D is TRBD1 (5 bases). Germline V gives CDR1 MNHNS, CDR2 SASEGT. This CDR3 has 12 residues. V gave up 7 bases and J gave up 6 bases, with 12 bases separating them. CDR3 coding DNA: TGTGCCAGCAAAGGGACGGGGGATGGCTACACCTTC. It yields the protein CASKGTGDGYTF.